The 32 T cell receptor beta chains given below trace back to one sample, sequenced in a study of cytotoxic CD8 clonotypes in ibrutinib-treated CLL. Libraries were prepared by immunoSEQ multiplex PCR; TCRdb keeps only in-frame clonotypes and omits some of them. The sample has under 15,000 clones; almost 65% are singletons. The source material was PBMCs, sampled before ibrutinib treatment. These receptor sequences come from a human donor with chronic lymphocytic leukemia.

This clone appeared once. The rearrangement joins TRBV6-1 to TRBJ1-5, with D unclear. Between the trimmed V and J ends, which lost 1 base and 4 bases, there was a span of 11 bases. This CDR3 has 15 residues. From germline, CDR1 is MNHNS and CDR2 SASEGT. The CDR3 DNA reads TGTGCCAGCAGTGAAGGGGCAGCCCCGAATCAGCCCCAGCATTTT. As protein: CASSEGAAPNQPQHF.

The gene calls are TRBV19 and TRBJ1-1, with a tentative D call TRBD1 (6 bases). The germline V and J ends were trimmed by 7 bases and 5 bases, with 8 bases remaining between them. The germline V gene encodes CDR1 LNHDA and CDR2 SQIVND (reference sequence). This CDR3 has 11 residues. CDR3 coding DNA: TGTGCCAGTATTACAGGGACTGAAGCTTTCTTT. It yields the protein CASITGTEAFF.

This clone was counted only a few times. J is TRBJ1-6 and V is TRBV9; perhaps TRBD1 as D (5 bases). CDR1 is SGDLS, CDR2 YYNGEE, per germline. This CDR3 comprises 14 residues. V lost 4 bases and J lost 9, with 14 bases in between. In DNA, the CDR3 is TGTGCCAGCAGCCCAGGGATTATTAGTTCACCCCTCCACTTT. Translation: CASSPGIISSPLHF.

This clone was recorded once. V usage is TRBV5-1 and J usage is TRBJ1-1; 8 bases are a match to TRBD1. The CDR3 has 13 amino acids. From germline, CDR1 is SGHRS and CDR2 YFSETQ. The V segment lost 2 bases and the J segment 7 bases; nucleotides outside the gene matches: 4. The CDR3 protein is CASSLSGGFEAFF. In nucleotides, the CDR3 is TGCGCCAGCAGCTTATCAGGGGGCTTTGAAGCTTTCTTT.

This rearrangement joins TRBV19 to TRBJ1-1, with unresolved D. The CDR3 totals 15 residues. CDR1 LNHDA and CDR2 SQIVND come from the germline V gene (reference sequence). V was shortened by 1 base and J by 5 bases, with 14 bases between the two germline ends. The CDR3 bases are TGTGCCAGTAGTATAGTTCTGTCGCGTCTAACTGAAGCTTTCTTT. It yields the protein CASSIVLSRLTEAFF.

The V gene is TRBV27, the J gene TRBJ2-1; tentative D call: TRBD2 (5 bases). This CDR3 has 13 amino acids. Trimming cost V 7 bases and J 0 bases, with 7 bases left between them. The germline V gene encodes CDR1 MNHEY and CDR2 SMNVEV (reference sequence). The CDR3 sequence: CASTSGSYNEQFF. CDR3 bases: TGTGCCAGCACCAGCGGCTCCTACAATGAGCAGTTCTTC.

V and J are TRBV5-1 and TRBJ2-7, with 8 bases fitting TRBD2. This CDR3 region has 19 residues. V shed 4 bases and J 0 bases; nucleotides not matched to a gene: 18. CDR1 and CDR2 (germline): SGHRS, YFSETQ. The CDR3 here is CASSLQAISGGPTSYEQYF. The CDR3 region has the DNA TGCGCCAGCAGCCTCCAGGCAATAAGCGGGGGCCCGACCTCCTACGAGCAGTACTTC.

The V call is TRBV9, the J call TRBJ2-7; TRBD1 aligns across 10 bases. Germline loops: CDR1 SGDLS, CDR2 YYNGEE. This CDR3 spans 14 amino acids. The trim removed 4 bases at V and 9 bases at J, leaving 10 bases unmatched. CDR3 sequence (DNA): TGTGCCAGCAGCCCTCGGACAGGGGGGGATGGGCAGTACTTC. Translating it yields CASSPRTGGDGQYF.

The rearrangement links TRBV15 to TRBJ1-1; D not certain. Trimming cost V 5 bases and J 7 bases, with 14 bases left between them. The CDR3 is made up of 13 amino acids. Germline CDR1 is LNHNV and CDR2 is YYDKDF (reference sequence). CDR3 region: CATSSGGKYEAFF. CDR3 in DNA: TGTGCCACCAGCTCCGGAGGAAAGTATGAAGCTTTCTTT.

The V and J genes are TRBV2 and TRBJ1-1; TRBD1 might be the D (6 bases). V lost 6 bases to trimming and J lost 5 bases, with 25 bases between them. Germline CDR1 reads SNHLY; CDR2 reads FYNNEI. The CDR3 sequence is 17 residues long. DNA for the CDR3: TGTGCCAGCAGGTCACCGAGCGGGGGCGGAACGGAAACTGAAGCTTTCTTT. It specifies CASRSPSGGGTETEAFF.

The chain employs TRBV4-2 and TRBJ2-7; D not certain. CDR1 is LGHNA and CDR2 is YNFKEQ in the germline V gene. The ends were cut back, 0 bases at V and 0 bases at J, with 12 bases in the middle. The CDR3 consists of 16 residues. This chain's CDR3 is CASSQDRLQSSYEQYF. DNA of the CDR3: TGTGCCAGCAGCCAAGATCGCCTGCAGAGCTCCTACGAGCAGTACTTC.

CDR3 protein: CASRTRLNSPLHF. In DNA, the CDR3 is TGTGCCAGCAGGACCCGGCTGAATTCACCCCTCCACTTT. The genes are TRBV27 and TRBJ1-6; D unresolved. There are 13 residues in the CDR3. Trimming removed 6 bases at V and 7 bases at J, with 10 bases between. CDR1 MNHEY and CDR2 SMNVEV come from the germline V gene (reference sequence).

Remarks on this clone: The DNA is omitted, as the CDR3 cannot be located on it reliably, and the CDR3 follows TCRdb's listing. The chain's CDR3 is CASSSSPPPQRGGPSTDTQYF. This sequence joins TRBV27 and TRBJ2-3; the table's D call TRBD2 went unverified against the DNA. Looked up from germline, CDR1 is MNHEY and CDR2 is SMNVEV (reference sequence). The CDR3 sequence runs 21 residues, both termini included.

V gene TRBV19 combines with J gene TRBJ1-6; no reliable D call. V lost 3 bases and J 3 bases, leaving 9 bases between the germline ends. Germline V lookup: CDR1 LNHDA, CDR2 SQIVND (reference sequence). The CDR3 sequence is 15 residues long. The CDR3 loop reads CASSMVSHYNSPLHF. CDR3 in DNA: TGTGCCAGTAGTATGGTCAGCCACTATAATTCACCCCTCCACTTT.

This clone was seen a few times. The chain carries TRBV4-1 and TRBJ1-5; D is unresolved. V was pared by 1 base and J by 5 bases, with 12 bases between. This CDR3 has 15 residues. Germline values: CDR1 MGHRA, CDR2 YSYEKL. The CDR3 loop is CASSQVGQIDQPQHF. In DNA form, the CDR3 reads TGCGCCAGCAGCCAAGTCGGGCAAATAGATCAGCCCCAGCATTTT.

This clone turned up a few times. The rearrangement uses TRBV5-6 and TRBJ1-2, with 7 bases lining up with TRBD1. CDR1 is SGHDT and CDR2 is YYEEEE in the germline V gene. After removal of 1 base from V and 1 base from J, the junction contained 7 bases not matched to a gene. The CDR3 loop spans 16 amino acids. This chain's CDR3 is CASSLLSQGDNYGYTF. For the CDR3, the DNA is TGTGCCAGCAGCTTGCTCTCCCAGGGGGATAACTATGGCTACACCTTC.

The rearrangement uses TRBV10-2 and TRBJ2-5, with TRBD2 matching over 10 bases. From germline, CDR1 is WSHSY and CDR2 SAAADI. Unmatched junction bases numbered 4, after V lost 5 bases and J lost 1 base. The CDR3 consists of 15 residues. In DNA, the CDR3 is TGCGCCAGCAGTCCACTAGCGGGACCCCAAGAGACCCAGTACTTC. It translates to CASSPLAGPQETQYF.

In its sample, this clone was seen a few times. The chain links TRBV10-1 to TRBJ1-6; D call uncertain. V gave up 3 bases and J gave up 7 bases, with 4 bases separating them. The CDR3 consists of 12 residues. Germline V gene lookup returns CDR1 WNHNN and CDR2 SYGVQD (reference sequence). DNA of the CDR3: TGCGCCAGCAGTGATCCAAATTCACCCCTCCACTTT. Translation gives CASSDPNSPLHF.

This chain joins TRBV5-4 and TRBJ2-2; 13 bases map to TRBD2. CDR3 length equals 17 residues. The V gene's germline CDR1 is SGHNT and CDR2 YYREEE (reference sequence). V lost 4 bases, J lost 2 bases, and 5 bases stayed unmatched. CDR3 sequence (DNA): TGTGCCAGCAGCCGACTAGCGGGGGGTCTTAACACCGGGGAGCTGTTTTTT. Encoded protein: CASSRLAGGLNTGELFF.

In DNA, the CDR3 is TGCAGCGTTGAAGGGGTCGAGGACAGGGTAGCCGATACGCAGTATTTT. Its protein product is CSVEGVEDRVADTQYF. The genes are TRBV29-1 and TRBJ2-3; 8 nucleotides align to TRBD1. Trimming cost V 1 base and J 6 bases; bases outside gene matches: 12. Germline loops: CDR1 SQVTM, CDR2 ANQGSEA. The CDR3 runs to 16 residues.

The rearrangement joins TRBV5-6 to TRBJ2-7; D gene uncertain. V was shortened by 2 bases and J by 5 bases, with 8 bases between the two germline ends. CDR1 SGHDT and CDR2 YYEEEE come from the germline V gene. The CDR3 sequence is 12 residues long. CDR3 bases: TGTGCCAGCAGCTTAAGCCCGAACGAGCAGTACTTC. It specifies CASSLSPNEQYF.

The chain joins TRBV4-1 to TRBJ1-2; 9 bases are shared with TRBD1. The CDR3 consists of 16 residues. With 3 bases clipped from V and 4 bases from J, the junction kept 9 bases outside the gene matches. The germline CDR1 and CDR2 sequences are MGHRA and YSYEKL. This CDR3 is CASSHPEGQGGYGYTF. The CDR3 DNA reads TGCGCCAGCAGCCACCCCGAGGGACAGGGCGGCTATGGCTACACCTTC.

This clone was counted at least ten times. This chain joins TRBV7-9 and TRBJ2-1; perhaps TRBD2 as D (7 bases). V lost 5 bases to trimming and J lost 3 bases, with 20 bases between them. CDR1 and CDR2 from the germline V gene are SEHNR and FQNEAQ (reference sequence). The CDR3 spans 17 residues. Here the CDR3 DNA reads TGTGCCAGCAGCACACTAGCGAAGGGGGAACACTACAATGAGCAGTTCTTC. Its translation: CASSTLAKGEHYNEQFF.

The genes are TRBV27 and TRBJ2-7, with D possibly being TRBD1 (5 bases). The CDR3 has 13 amino acids. Germline V CDR1 and CDR2: MNHEY, SMNVEV (reference sequence). Trimming removed 6 bases from V and 3 bases from J, with 12 bases in between. The CDR3 protein is CASRNQGNYEQYF. The CDR3 nucleotides are TGTGCCAGCAGAAATCAGGGAAACTACGAGCAGTACTTC.

The rearrangement links TRBV19 to TRBJ2-7; 9 bases are a match to TRBD1. Germline V gene lookup returns CDR1 LNHDA and CDR2 SQIVND (reference sequence). The CDR3 runs to 13 residues. J was trimmed by 5 bases and V by 5 bases; bases with no gene match: 4. The CDR3, as DNA: TGTGCCAGTAGTCCCGGGACAGGGAACGAGCAGTACTTC. Encoded protein: CASSPGTGNEQYF.

CDR3 sequence reads: CASTPGTGSYEQYF. The DNA for the CDR3 is TGTGCCAGCACCCCCGGGACAGGGTCCTACGAGCAGTACTTC. The rearrangement links TRBV2 to TRBJ2-7; 9 nucleotides line up with TRBD1. CDR3 length: 14 residues. CDR1 is SNHLY and CDR2 is FYNNEI in the germline V gene. V lost 7 bases and J lost 1; bases outside the gene matches: 5.

V is TRBV2 and J is TRBJ2-1, with 12 bases that match TRBD2. The CDR3 consists of 15 residues. V lost 6 bases and J lost 5; bases outside the gene matches: 5. CDR1 and CDR2 from the germline V gene are SNHLY and FYNNEI. The CDR3 here is CASRPTSGGDNEQFF. As DNA, the CDR3 is TGTGCCAGCAGACCGACTAGCGGGGGAGACAATGAGCAGTTCTTC.

The V and J genes are TRBV4-1 and TRBJ2-5; D gene ambiguous. With the DNA end fitting TRBJ2-7 better, the J assignment may be wrong. Germline V gene lookup returns CDR1 MGHRA and CDR2 YSYEKL. The CDR3 is 13 amino acids. CDR3 sequence: CASSQVVTYEQYF. The CDR3 nucleotides are TGCGCCAGCAGCCAAGTCGTTACCTACGAGCAGTACTTC.

CDR3 coding DNA: TGTGCCAGCAGCTTACGTAGAGGGACCGGGGAGCTGTTTTTT. Translated: CASSLRRGTGELFF. V gene TRBV5-5 combines with J gene TRBJ2-2; D may be TRBD2 (5 bases). Germline V gene sequence: CDR1 SGHKS, CDR2 YYEKEE (reference sequence). This CDR3 contains 14 residues. V was pared by 2 bases and J by 5 bases, with 10 bases between.

The chain carries TRBV5-1 and TRBJ1-1; 12 nucleotides match TRBD1. The junction had 12 bases not matched to a gene; V was cut back by 6 bases and J by 3 bases. CDR1 is SGHRS, CDR2 YFSETQ, per germline. The CDR3 loop spans 17 amino acids. The CDR3 here is CASTAGTGGAKDTEAFF. The CDR3 bases are TGCGCCAGCACCGCCGGGACAGGGGGCGCTAAGGACACTGAAGCTTTCTTT.

A few counts support this clone. The rearrangement joins TRBV5-6 to TRBJ2-3; no clear D. CDR3 size: 13 residues. Trimming shortened V by 3 bases and J by 4 bases, and 9 bases separated the two germline ends. CDR1 SGHDT and CDR2 YYEEEE come from the germline V gene. Here the CDR3 reads CASSSLQPDTQYF. DNA for the CDR3: TGTGCCAGCAGCTCTTTACAACCAGATACGCAGTATTTT.

This clone appeared a few times. The chain couples TRBV14 to TRBJ1-6; 7 bases match TRBD1. V dropped 0 bases and J dropped 11; count of bases not matched to a gene: 1. Germline V CDR1 and CDR2: SGHDN, FVKESK. The CDR3 has 13 amino acids. The CDR3 DNA follows: TGTGCCAGCAGCCAAGACAGGGGGACACCCCTCCACTTT. Amino acid sequence: CASSQDRGTPLHF.